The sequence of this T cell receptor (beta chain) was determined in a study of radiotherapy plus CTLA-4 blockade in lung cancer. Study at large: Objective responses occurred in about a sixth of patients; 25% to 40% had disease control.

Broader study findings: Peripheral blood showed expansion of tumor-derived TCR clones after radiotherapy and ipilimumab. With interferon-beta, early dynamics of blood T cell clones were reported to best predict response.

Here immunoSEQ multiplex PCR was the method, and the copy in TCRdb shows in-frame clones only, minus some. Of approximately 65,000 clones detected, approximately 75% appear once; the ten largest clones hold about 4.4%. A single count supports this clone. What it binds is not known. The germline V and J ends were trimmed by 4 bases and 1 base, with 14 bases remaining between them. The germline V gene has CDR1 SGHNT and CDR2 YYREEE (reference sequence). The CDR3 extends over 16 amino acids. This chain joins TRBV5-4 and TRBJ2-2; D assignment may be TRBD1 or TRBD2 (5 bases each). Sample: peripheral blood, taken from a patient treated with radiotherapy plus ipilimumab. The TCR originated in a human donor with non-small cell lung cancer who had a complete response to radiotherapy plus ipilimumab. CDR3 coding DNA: TGTGCCAGCAGCCCGAAGGGGACGATGAACACCGGGGAGCTGTTTTTT. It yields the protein CASSPKGTMNTGELFF. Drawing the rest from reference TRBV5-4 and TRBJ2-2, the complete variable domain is ETGVTQSPTHLIKTRGQQVTLRCSSQSGHNTVSWYQQALGQGPQFIFQYYREEENGRGNFPPRFSGLQFPNYSSELNVNALELDDSALYLCASSPKGTMNTGELFFGEGSRLTVL.